These T cell receptor beta chains were read from a single sample in a study of T-cell reconstitution after alpha-beta-depleted transplantation in children. From the PCR reads, TCRdb called clonotypes with MiXCR, one entry per CDR3 protein. The profile shows about 830,000 distinct CDR3 sequences, roughly 15% of them singletons. This material consisted of PBMCs, mostly from graft donor cells, taken 360 days after TCRalphabeta/CD19-depleted stem cell transplant. Receptors originate from a male patient under 18 who had a stem cell transplant for acute lymphoblastic leukemia, so the T cells may come from the graft donor. Each CDR3 is given with its conserved first and last residue. Clone size appears in some rows only: once, few, many, or a class for an expanded clone.

-	TRBJ1-4	TRBV4-2	CASSLDPATTNEKLFF
few	TRBJ2-7	TRBV12-3/TRBV12-4	CATRRDGVYEQYF
many	TRBJ2-2	TRBV12-3/TRBV12-4	CASTRPTRHGELFF
few	TRBJ2-3	TRBV29-1	CSVCVSDTQYF
-	TRBJ2-5	TRBV6-1	CASTKAGAERAQYF
few	TRBJ2-3	TRBV7-2	CASSSDGGLATDTQYF
-	TRBJ2-7	TRBV20-1	CSARDREGPYEQYF
few	TRBJ1-4	TRBV27	CASSYGLNEKLFF
many	TRBJ2-7	TRBV27	CASSPSRQGGYEQYF
many	TRBJ1-4	TRBV5-5	CASSLERGRANEKLFF
few	TRBJ2-1	TRBV24-1	CATSVGTGFSNEQFF
few	TRBJ2-7	TRBV19	CASSTGTYGSYEQYF
-	TRBJ1-1	TRBV5-1	CASSSETPGQINTEAFF
-	TRBJ2-7	TRBV4-1	CASSQEVEKPTRRISYEQYF
-	TRBJ2-7	TRBV13	CASSFGAVRREQYF
-	TRBJ2-7	TRBV5-5	CASSLSVGVGEQYF
-	TRBJ1-1	TRBV6-2/TRBV6-3	CASIKMGQLNTEAFF
few	TRBJ2-2	TRBV15	CATSRDRTGGTGELFF
few	TRBJ2-5	TRBV5-4	CASSRSQLGGWETQYF
-	TRBJ2-1	TRBV20-1	CSAPIAGGGNEQFF
-	TRBJ1-1	TRBV20-1	CSARVSAAEAFF
-	TRBJ2-5	TRBV27	CASSPTQGTSRETQYF
many	TRBJ1-5	TRBV4-1	CASSQQTGDRQPQHF
few	TRBJ2-2	TRBV20-1	CSAKSITGELFF
few	TRBJ2-1	TRBV5-1	CASSLPTGSGSYNEQFF
few	TRBJ2-7	TRBV24-1	CATSDPEEYF
-	TRBJ2-1	TRBV2	CASSRTRTGEHEQFF
-	TRBJ2-7	TRBV5-1	CASSLATTPTSYEQYF
few	TRBJ2-4	TRBV20-1	CSASWEPPNIQYF
-	TRBJ2-7	TRBV18	CASSQYGKSSYEQYF
few	TRBJ1-1	TRBV10-3	CAISPGGQLNTEAFF
-	TRBJ1-4	TRBV3-1	CASSLLQGPTNEKLFF
few	TRBJ2-3	TRBV5-1	CASSLDPWVDTQYF